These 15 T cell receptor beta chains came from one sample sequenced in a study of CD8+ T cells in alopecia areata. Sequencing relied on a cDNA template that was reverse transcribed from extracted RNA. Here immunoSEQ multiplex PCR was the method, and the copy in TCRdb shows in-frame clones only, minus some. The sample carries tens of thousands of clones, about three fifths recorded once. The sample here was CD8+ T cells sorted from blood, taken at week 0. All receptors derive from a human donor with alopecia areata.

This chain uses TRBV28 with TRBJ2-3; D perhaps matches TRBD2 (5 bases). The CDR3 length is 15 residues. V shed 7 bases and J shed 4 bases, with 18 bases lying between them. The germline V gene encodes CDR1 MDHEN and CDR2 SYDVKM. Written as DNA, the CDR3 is TGTGCCAGCACGACTAAAAGAAGGGTCCCAGATACGCAGTATTTT. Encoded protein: CASTTKRRVPDTQYF.

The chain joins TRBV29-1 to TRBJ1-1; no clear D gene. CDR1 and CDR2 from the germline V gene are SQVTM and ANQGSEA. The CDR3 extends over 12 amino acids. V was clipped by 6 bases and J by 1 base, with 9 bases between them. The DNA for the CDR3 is TGCAGCGTCCCCTTGAAGAACACTGAAGCTTTCTTT. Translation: CSVPLKNTEAFF.

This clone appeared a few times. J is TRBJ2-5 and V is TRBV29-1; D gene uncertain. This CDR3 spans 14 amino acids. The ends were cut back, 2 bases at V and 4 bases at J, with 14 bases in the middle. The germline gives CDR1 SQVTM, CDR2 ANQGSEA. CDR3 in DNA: TGCAGCGTTGAATCCCGGATGTTTGGAGAGACCCAGTACTTC. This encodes CSVESRMFGETQYF.

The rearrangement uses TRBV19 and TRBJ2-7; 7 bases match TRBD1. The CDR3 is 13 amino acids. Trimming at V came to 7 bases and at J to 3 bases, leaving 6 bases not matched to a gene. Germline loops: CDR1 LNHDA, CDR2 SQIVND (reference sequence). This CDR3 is CASMGDRDYEQYF. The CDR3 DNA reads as TGTGCCAGTATGGGAGACAGGGACTACGAGCAGTACTTC.

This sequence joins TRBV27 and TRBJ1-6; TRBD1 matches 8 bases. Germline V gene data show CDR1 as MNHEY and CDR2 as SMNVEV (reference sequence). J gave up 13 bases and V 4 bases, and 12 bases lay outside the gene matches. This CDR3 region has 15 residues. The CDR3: CASSYSAGGAYPLHF. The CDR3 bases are TGTGCCAGCAGTTACTCCGCAGGGGGCGCATACCCCCTCCACTTT.

CDR3 sequence: CASSSATSGLDTQYF. CDR3 DNA: TGTGCCAGCAGCTCCGCGACGTCAGGGCTAGATACGCAGTATTTT. The chain is built from TRBV11-2 and TRBJ2-3; tentatively, D is TRBD1 (5 bases). CDR3 length: 15 amino acids. Germline V gene sequence: CDR1 SGHAT, CDR2 FQNNGV. The V gene lost 4 bases and the J gene lost 5 bases, with 16 bases spanning the gap.

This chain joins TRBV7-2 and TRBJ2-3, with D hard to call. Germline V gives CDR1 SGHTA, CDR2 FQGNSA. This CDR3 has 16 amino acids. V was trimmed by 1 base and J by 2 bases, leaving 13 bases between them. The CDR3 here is CASSLEPVGDTDTQYF. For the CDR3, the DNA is TGTGCCAGCAGCTTAGAGCCGGTTGGGGACACAGATACGCAGTATTTT.

The CDR3 DNA sequence: TGTGCCAGCAGTCAACAGGGTTTGGGCTATGGCTACACCTTC. Protein: CASSQQGLGYGYTF. The chain employs TRBV6-5 and TRBJ1-2; tentatively, D is TRBD1 (6 bases). The germline V gene encodes CDR1 MNHEY and CDR2 SVGAGI. The CDR3 has 14 amino acids. Trimming left V 5 bases short and J 4 bases short, with 14 bases between.

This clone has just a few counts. CDR3 loop: CASSVSGTGFLEQYF. The CDR3 nucleotides are TGTGCCAGCAGCGTGTCTGGGACAGGGTTTCTCGAGCAGTACTTC. V is TRBV9 and J is TRBJ2-7; 9 bases align to TRBD1. The CDR3 runs to 15 residues. With 2 bases clipped from V and 6 bases from J, the junction kept 9 bases outside the gene matches. The germline CDR1 and CDR2 sequences are SGDLS and YYNGEE. The variable domain in full, with the rest retrieved from reference TRBV9 and TRBJ2-7, is DSGVTQTPKHLITATGQRVTLRCSPRSGDLSVYWYQQSLDQGLQFLIQYYNGEERAKGNILERFSAQQFPDLHSELNLSSLELGDSALYFCASSVSGTGFLEQYFGPGTRLTVT.

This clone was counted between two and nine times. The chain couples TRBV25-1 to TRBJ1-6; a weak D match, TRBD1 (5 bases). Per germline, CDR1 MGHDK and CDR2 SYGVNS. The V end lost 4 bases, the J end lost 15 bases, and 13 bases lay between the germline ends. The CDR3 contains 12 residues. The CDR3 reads CASSARTGHLHF. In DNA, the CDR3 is TGTGCCAGCAGTGCCCGGACCGGACACCTCCACTTT.

The CDR3 bases are TGTGCCAGCAGCAAGCTTGGACGGACACAGTACTTC. It specifies CASSKLGRTQYF. V usage is TRBV6-5 and J usage is TRBJ2-5; weak D call: TRBD1 (5 bases). V was trimmed by 6 bases and J by 11 bases, leaving 16 bases between them. This CDR3 region has 12 residues. Germline V gives CDR1 MNHEY, CDR2 SVGAGI.

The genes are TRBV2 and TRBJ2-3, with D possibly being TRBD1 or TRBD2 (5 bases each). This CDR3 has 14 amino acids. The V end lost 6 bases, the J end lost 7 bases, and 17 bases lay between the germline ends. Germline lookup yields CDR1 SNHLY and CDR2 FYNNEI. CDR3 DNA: TGTGCCAGCAGCACGGGACCGGAGGTGAATACGCAGTATTTT. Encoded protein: CASSTGPEVNTQYF. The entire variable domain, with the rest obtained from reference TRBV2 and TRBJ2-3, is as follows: EPEVTQTPSHQVTQMGQEVILRCVPISNHLYFYWYRQILGQKVEFLVSFYNNEISEKSEIFDDQFSVERPDGSNFTLKIRSTKLEDSAMYFCASSTGPEVNTQYFGPGTRLTVL.

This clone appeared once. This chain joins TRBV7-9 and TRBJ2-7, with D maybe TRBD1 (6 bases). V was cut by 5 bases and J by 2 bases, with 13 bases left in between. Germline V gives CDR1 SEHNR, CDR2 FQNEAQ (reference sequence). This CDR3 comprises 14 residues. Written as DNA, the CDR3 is TGTGCCAGCAGCCAGCCGGGACAAACCTACGAGCAGTACTTC. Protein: CASSQPGQTYEQYF. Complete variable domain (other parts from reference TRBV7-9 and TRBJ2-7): DTGVSQNPRHKITKRGQNVTFRCDPISEHNRLYWYRQTLGQGPEFLTYFQNEAQLEKSRLLSDRFSAERPKGSFSTLEIQRTEQGDSAMYLCASSQPGQTYEQYFGPGTRLTVT.

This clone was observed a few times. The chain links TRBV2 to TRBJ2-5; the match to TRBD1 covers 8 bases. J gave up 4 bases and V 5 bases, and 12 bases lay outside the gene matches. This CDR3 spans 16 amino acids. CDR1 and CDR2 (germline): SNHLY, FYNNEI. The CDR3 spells CASSTGQAPGIETQYF. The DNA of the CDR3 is TGTGCCAGCAGTACGGGACAGGCCCCTGGAATAGAGACCCAGTACTTC.

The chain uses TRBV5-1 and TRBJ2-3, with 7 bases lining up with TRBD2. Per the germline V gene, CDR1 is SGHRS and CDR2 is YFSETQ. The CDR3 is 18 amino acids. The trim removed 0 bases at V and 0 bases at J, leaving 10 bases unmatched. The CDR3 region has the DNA TGCGCCAGCAGCTTGGTGGAGGTGGCGGGGGATAGCACAGATACGCAGTATTTT. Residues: CASSLVEVAGDSTDTQYF.